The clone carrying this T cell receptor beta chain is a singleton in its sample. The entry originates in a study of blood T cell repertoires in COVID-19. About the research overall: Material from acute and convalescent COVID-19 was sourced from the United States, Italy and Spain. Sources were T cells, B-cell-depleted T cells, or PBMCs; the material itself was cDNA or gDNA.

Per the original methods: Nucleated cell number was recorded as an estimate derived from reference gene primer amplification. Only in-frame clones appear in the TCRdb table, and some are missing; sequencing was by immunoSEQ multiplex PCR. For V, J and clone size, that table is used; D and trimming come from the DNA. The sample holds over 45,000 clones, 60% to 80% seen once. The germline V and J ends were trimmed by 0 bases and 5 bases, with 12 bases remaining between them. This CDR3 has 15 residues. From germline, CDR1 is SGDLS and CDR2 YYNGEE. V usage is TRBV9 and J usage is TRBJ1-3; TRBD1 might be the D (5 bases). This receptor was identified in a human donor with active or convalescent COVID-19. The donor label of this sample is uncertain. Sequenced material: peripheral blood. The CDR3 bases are TGTGCCAGCAGCGTAGGGTTACAGGAGCGAAACACCATATATTTT. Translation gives CASSVGLQERNTIYF.